The clone carrying this T cell receptor (beta chain) has just a few counts. The target antigen is unknown. The assay was immunoSEQ multiplex PCR, and TCRdb's table has in-frame clones only and misses some. The sample holds 300,000 to 400,000 clones, 88% seen once. This sample was included in a study of cytomegalovirus exposure and HLA in healthy donors. Study-level findings and limits: Listed as cytomegalovirus-associated were 150 to 200 TCR beta chains. Across donors, most TCRs were seen rarely, yet some public ones were widespread. Cytomegalovirus status was reportedly diagnosed by the classifier with high specificity and sensitivity.

From germline, CDR1 is LNHDA and CDR2 SQIVND (reference sequence). V dropped 1 base and J dropped 0 bases, with 12 bases sitting between them. The CDR3 spans 16 residues. This receptor was identified in a man aged 25-45 years in good health and CMV-seronegative. The chain has TRBV19 and TRBJ1-1; weak D call: TRBD1 (5 bases). The specimen was PBMCs. The CDR3 is CASSIVVGGMNTEAFF. The CDR3 DNA reads TGTGCCAGTAGTATAGTTGTGGGGGGAATGAACACTGAAGCTTTCTTT.